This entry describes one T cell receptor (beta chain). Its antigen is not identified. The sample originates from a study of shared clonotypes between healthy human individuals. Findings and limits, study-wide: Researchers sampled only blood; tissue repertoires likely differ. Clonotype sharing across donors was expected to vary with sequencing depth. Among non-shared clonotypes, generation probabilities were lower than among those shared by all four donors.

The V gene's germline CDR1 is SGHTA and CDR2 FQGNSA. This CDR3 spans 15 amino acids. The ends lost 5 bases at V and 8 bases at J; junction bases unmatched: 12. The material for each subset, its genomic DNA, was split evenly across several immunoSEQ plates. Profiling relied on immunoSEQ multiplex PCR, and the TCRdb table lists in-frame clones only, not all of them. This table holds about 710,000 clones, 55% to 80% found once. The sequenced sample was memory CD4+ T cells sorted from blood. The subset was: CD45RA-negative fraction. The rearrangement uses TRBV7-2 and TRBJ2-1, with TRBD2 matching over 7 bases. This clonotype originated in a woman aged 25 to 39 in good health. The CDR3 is CASSTLALVSDEQFF. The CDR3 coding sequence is TGTGCCAGCAGCACACTAGCGTTGGTCTCCGATGAGCAGTTCTTC.